The following is a TCR beta chain sequence with its context. These data originate in a study of regulatory T cells in long-lasting Graves disease. Time point described: newly diagnosed GD, antithyroid drugs for less than 3 months. TCR sequences were obtained from RNA taken from PBMCs. Combining iRepertoire HTBI primers with Arm-PCR of CDR3 regions, the authors built TCR beta libraries. TCRdb reprocessed the multiplex PCR reads via MiXCR and lists one record per CDR3 protein. This table has about 620,000 distinct CDR3 sequences, about 16% appearing once. The V and J ends lost 6 bases and 1 base respectively, with 10 bases between them. CDR3 length: 14 residues. Germline V CDR1 and CDR2: MNHNS, SASEGT. This sample was also put to use in a study of T cells in Graves' hyperthyroidism and ophthalmopathy. In that study: Hyperthyroidism, newly diagnosed and lasting under 2 months, affected patients aged 18 to 65. The TCR CDR3 first-round RT-PCR relied on the HTBI primer set.

The J gene is TRBJ2-1, the V gene TRBV6-1, with a weak D call TRBD2 (6 bases). The TCR comes from a woman aged 25 to 39 with Graves disease. The sequences come from peripheral blood mononuclear cells (PBMCs), collected at new diagnosis, from a patient treated with antithyroid drugs. The DNA of the CDR3 is TGTGCCAGCAGGGCGGGGCAGTCCTACAATGAGCAGTTCTTC. Translation: CASRAGQSYNEQFF.